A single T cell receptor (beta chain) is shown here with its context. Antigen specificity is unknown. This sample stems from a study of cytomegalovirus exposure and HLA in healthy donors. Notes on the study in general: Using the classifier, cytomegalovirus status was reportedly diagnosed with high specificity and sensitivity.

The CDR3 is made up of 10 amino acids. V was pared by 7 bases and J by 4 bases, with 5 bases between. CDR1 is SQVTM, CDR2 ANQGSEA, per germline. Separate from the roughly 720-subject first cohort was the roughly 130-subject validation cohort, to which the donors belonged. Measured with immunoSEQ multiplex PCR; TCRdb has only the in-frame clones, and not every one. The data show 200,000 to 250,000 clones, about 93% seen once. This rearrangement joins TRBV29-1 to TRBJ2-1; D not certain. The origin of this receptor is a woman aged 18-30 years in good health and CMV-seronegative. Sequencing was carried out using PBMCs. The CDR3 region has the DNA TGCAGCGCGGTTTACAATGAGCAGTTCTTC. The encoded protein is CSAVYNEQFF.